Listed below are T cell receptor beta chains from one sample, sequenced in a study of CD8 T cells in cerebrospinal fluid in Alzheimer's disease. From the 10x single-cell sequencing reads, TCRdb lists one entry per CDR3 protein and no DNA. This repertoire includes 1,100 to 1,500 distinct CDR3 sequences. Material: cerebrospinal fluid. Receptor source: a human donor with mild cognitive impairment. The CDR3 runs from the conserved cysteine through the conserved F or W. Some rows have no size entry. The others give once, few or many, or a class for an expanded clone.

length | J | V | size | CDR3
11 | TRBJ2-1 | TRBV7-9 | medium-sized | CASSLKGGEFF
14 | TRBJ2-7 | TRBV2 | . | CASSSGRSSYEQYF
17 | TRBJ2-1 | TRBV14 | medium-sized | CASSQPRGGRAHWEQFF
17 | TRBJ2-6 | TRBV13 | . | CASRKGQKSSGANVLTF
15 | TRBJ2-7 | TRBV9 | medium-sized | CASSVEAGSAYEQYF
13 | TRBJ2-7 | TRBV29-1 | . | CSVPGLGPYEQYF
13 | TRBJ2-1 | TRBV14 | medium-sized | CASSQVNANEQFF
12 | TRBJ2-7 | TRBV5-6 | medium-sized | CASTRARTGLYF
15 | TRBJ2-7 | TRBV4-1 | large | CASSPTGGATYEQYF
18 | TRBJ2-1 | TRBV7-3 | hyperexpanded | CASSLSGGHLSSYNEQFF
11 | TRBJ1-1 | TRBV3-1 | . | CASSLGTEAFF
17 | TRBJ2-3 | TRBV6-2/TRBV6-3 | . | CASSYLAGGQWTDTQYF
14 | TRBJ2-1 | TRBV10-1 | medium-sized | CASTNRTGPDEQFF
13 | TRBJ2-1 | TRBV6-2/TRBV6-3 | medium-sized | CASSYRRYNEQFF
16 | TRBJ2-7 | TRBV7-9 | medium-sized | CASSSGQGAATYEQYF
15 | TRBJ2-7 | TRBV4-1 | medium-sized | CASSHRDGNSYEQYF
14 | TRBJ2-3 | TRBV18 | medium-sized | CASSRGQGADTQYF
14 | TRBJ1-1 | TRBV13 | . | CASSDRDRYTEAFF
14 | TRBJ1-4 | TRBV2 | . | CASKSARWNEKLFF
11 | TRBJ2-7 | TRBV18 | medium-sized | CASSPGYEQYF
14 | TRBJ2-7 | TRBV28 | large | CASSGGTGSYEQYF
16 | TRBJ1-1 | TRBV2 | . | CASSEGAVVKNTEAFF
13 | TRBJ1-4 | TRBV7-8 | medium-sized | CASSNRPNEKLFF
19 | TRBJ2-4 | TRBV14 | . | CASSQGVGRIVGGKNIQYF
15 | TRBJ2-3 | TRBV11-2 | medium-sized | CASSLSRRGADTQYF
15 | TRBJ2-3 | TRBV12-3/TRBV12-4 | . | CASSKTWLGTDTQYF
18 | TRBJ1-6 | TRBV27 | . | CASTHWTGLFLFNSPLHF
13 | TRBJ2-5 | TRBV25-1 | . | CASTPTAEETQYF
13 | TRBJ1-6 | TRBV20-1 | . | CSAIRAGNSPLHF
14 | TRBJ2-7 | TRBV2 | . | CASSDGHRFGEQYF
14 | TRBJ2-3 | TRBV9 | . | CASSVQGRGDTQYF
17 | TRBJ1-2 | TRBV7-8 | . | CASSSSGAREVESGYTF
16 | TRBJ1-3 | TRBV12-2 | . | CASRLGGALSGNTIYF
14 | TRBJ1-4 | TRBV20-1 | . | CSARARRRNEKLFF
14 | TRBJ2-5 | TRBV5-6 | . | CASSLAGGQETQYF
15 | TRBJ2-2 | TRBV7-3 | . | CASSLLQGNTGELFF
13 | TRBJ2-1 | TRBV5-6 | medium-sized | CASTRGGWNEQFF
14 | TRBJ1-1 | TRBV12-3/TRBV12-4 | . | CASTKGQGGSGAFF
14 | TRBJ2-2 | TRBV30 | hyperexpanded | CAWRRGLGSGELFF
13 | TRBJ2-2 | TRBV9 | . | CASSVEVVGELFF
15 | TRBJ1-4 | TRBV7-2 | medium-sized | CASRDRGRSNEKLFF
15 | TRBJ2-2 | TRBV2 | . | CASIRLAGGTGELFF
16 | TRBJ2-2 | TRBV15 | medium-sized | CATSRGGGVLGGELFF
13 | TRBJ1-4 | TRBV2 | . | CASTRGGYEKLFF
12 | TRBJ1-4 | TRBV30 | . | CAWSRSSEKLFF
16 | TRBJ2-5 | TRBV7-9 | medium-sized | CASSLEGTGMRETQYF
15 | TRBJ2-1 | TRBV13 | . | CASIGAAGNHNEQFF
16 | TRBJ1-5 | TRBV7-8 | medium-sized | CASSLRDGRGDQPQHF
14 | TRBJ1-5 | TRBV7-3 | . | CASSPGQGNQPQHF
14 | TRBJ1-2 | TRBV20-1 | large | CSARPGTGAGGYTF
16 | TRBJ1-3 | TRBV5-4 | . | CASSLDGRGQGNTIYF